The next 8 T cell receptor beta chains were all read from a single sample in a study of cytomegalovirus exposure and HLA in healthy donors. Researchers ran the PCR with 60 Vbeta and 13 Jbeta primers. TCRdb's table, derived via immunoSEQ multiplex PCR, lists solely in-frame clones and lacks some. The sample carries 150,000 to 200,000 clones, over 75% recorded once. Material for sequencing was PBMCs. These receptors originate from a woman under 40 in good health and CMV-seronegative.

This chain links TRBV18 with TRBJ2-2, with 7 bases aligning to TRBD1. Germline CDR1 and CDR2: KGHSH and LQKENI. This CDR3 is 16 amino acids long. V was pared by 3 bases and J by 3 bases, with 7 bases of the junction left unmatched. CDR3 in amino acids: CASSPRQGVDTGELFF. CDR3 nucleotides: TGTGCCAGCTCACCCAGACAGGGAGTGGACACCGGGGAGCTGTTTTTT.

The CDR3 loop is CASSQAGGRFNEQFF. The CDR3 coding sequence is TGCGCCAGCAGCCAAGCGGGGGGGCGATTCAATGAGCAGTTCTTC. The chain carries TRBV4-1 and TRBJ2-1; TRBD2 matches at 8 bases. The germline V gene encodes CDR1 MGHRA and CDR2 YSYEKL. J gave up 6 bases and V 1 base, and 5 bases lay outside the gene matches. The CDR3 extends over 15 amino acids.

The rearrangement joins TRBV19 to TRBJ1-1, with 9 bases identical to TRBD1. CDR3 length equals 15 residues. The germline V gene encodes CDR1 LNHDA and CDR2 SQIVND (reference sequence). V was pared by 5 bases and J by 5 bases, with 9 bases of the junction left unmatched. CDR3 bases: TGTGCCAGTAGTGTTTTAGGGACAGGGTATACTGAAGCTTTCTTT. Amino acids: CASSVLGTGYTEAFF.

V is TRBV6-1 and J is TRBJ2-5, with D perhaps TRBD2 (5 bases). Between the trimmed V and J ends, which lost 6 bases and 4 bases, there was a span of 12 bases. Germline CDR1 reads MNHNS; CDR2 reads SASEGT. The CDR3 runs to 13 residues. CDR3 loop: CASSRTSGETQYF. The CDR3 DNA sequence: TGTGCCAGCAGCCGAACCAGCGGAGAGACCCAGTACTTC.

The gene calls are TRBV6-1 and TRBJ1-4; 8 bases agree with TRBD1. The CDR3 has 18 amino acids. With 3 bases clipped from V and 0 bases from J, the junction kept 9 bases outside the gene matches. Germline CDR1 is MNHNS and CDR2 is SASEGT. The DNA of the CDR3 is TGTGCCAGCAGTGAGCTATGGGACAGGCGAGCAACTAATGAAAAACTGTTTTTT. It encodes CASSELWDRRATNEKLFF.

This chain links TRBV7-9 with TRBJ2-5; 7 bases are a match to TRBD2. Germline assignment: CDR1 SEHNR and CDR2 FQNEAQ (reference sequence). The CDR3 covers 14 residues. V trimming: 5 bases; J trimming: 5 bases; junction bases outside the gene matches: 8. For the CDR3, the DNA is TGTGCCAGCAGCGACTGGGGGGGAGGCGAGACCCAGTACTTC. Encoded protein: CASSDWGGGETQYF.

This clone was counted between two and nine times. The CDR3 here is CASTRTGSVSPLHF. The CDR3 bases are TGTGCCAGCACCCGGACAGGGAGTGTTTCACCCCTCCACTTT. This chain joins TRBV6-1 and TRBJ1-6; 8 bases line up with TRBD1. After removal of 7 bases from V and 9 bases from J, the junction contained 8 bases not matched to a gene. The CDR3 length is 14 residues. CDR1 and CDR2 from the germline V gene are MNHNS and SASEGT.

The chain is built from TRBV6-1 and TRBJ1-5, with D hard to call. The V gene lost 7 bases and the J gene lost 3 bases, with 16 bases spanning the gap. This CDR3 contains 15 residues. Germline assignment: CDR1 MNHNS and CDR2 SASEGT. The CDR3 is CASTITQFPNQPQHF. CDR3 DNA: TGTGCCAGCACCATTACACAGTTTCCCAATCAGCCCCAGCATTTT.